The present TCR beta chain was sequenced within a study of cytomegalovirus exposure and HLA in healthy donors. PCR involved 60 Vbeta and 13 Jbeta primers. Sequencing used immunoSEQ multiplex PCR; TCRdb keeps in-frame clones, though not all of them. The table has around 40,000 clones, almost 70% seen once. This clone was observed once. Its antigen is not identified. Study-wide results and caveats: An analysis was carried out at a later point. It showed that HLA-associated TCR beta chains were more clonally expanded than equally common non-associated chains. The availability of immune exposure information extended only to CMV serostatus. Near-uniform donor sequencing depth was presumed by presence/absence analyses. Productive rates of about 87% or about 30% were seen for most TCR beta V segments in an earlier analysis.

Germline V gene sequence: CDR1 LGHNA, CDR2 YSLEER. The CDR3 is 15 amino acids. Trimming took 3 bases from V and 2 from J; bases not matched to a gene: 1. The source material was PBMCs. This receptor was identified in a man aged 40-49 years in good health and CMV-seronegative. This rearrangement joins TRBV4-3 to TRBJ2-7; TRBD2 agrees at 13 bases. CDR3 protein: CASSQGTSGAYEQYF. CDR3 DNA: TGCGCCAGCAGCCAGGGGACTAGCGGGGCCTACGAGCAGTACTTC.